This entry features one TCR beta chain sequence. Its antigen is unidentified. The sample is drawn from a study of radiation and T cells in renal cell carcinoma. Regarding the study as a whole: From baseline, blood top tumor clonotypes peaked at 2 weeks post-radiation.

This table comes from immunoSEQ multiplex PCR, and its TCRdb copy is limited to in-frame clones, with some not included. The sample carries 120,000 to 150,000 clones, less than 90% recorded once. This CDR3 spans 13 amino acids. Looked up from germline, CDR1 is MNHEY and CDR2 is SVGAGI. Trimming shortened V by 5 bases and J by 0 bases, and 7 bases separated the two germline ends. The sample's time point: baseline pretreatment blood. The treatment: 15 Gy SBRT to primary tumor, nephrectomy 4 weeks later. This specimen was blood, taken from a patient whose treatment included radiotherapy and nephrectomy. The rearrangement uses TRBV6-5 and TRBJ1-2; no firm D call. The sequence derives from a woman between 50 and 59 years old with renal cell carcinoma. CDR3 protein: CASSRSANYGYTF. The CDR3 nucleotides are TGTGCCAGCAGTCGATCAGCTAACTATGGCTACACCTTC.